This T cell receptor (beta chain) originates from a study of shared clonotypes between healthy human individuals. The table lists this clone with a count of one. Its target is unknown. Whole-study findings and limits: An effect of sequencing depth on clonotype sharing among donors was expected.

Among the donors, all were Caucasian adults who lived in Nashville, Tennessee. The CDR3 runs to 14 residues. The germline CDR1 and CDR2 sequences are GTSNPN and SVGIG (reference sequence). V was clipped by 0 bases and J by 6 bases, with 15 bases between them. Per the original methods: ImmunoSEQ only sent back junction sequences with no quality scores, so filtering was done differently. The data were produced by immunoSEQ multiplex PCR, yet TCRdb's version contains in-frame clones alone and is incomplete. The V and J calls and clone size were taken over from that table, and D and trimming were inferred from the DNA. The table has 550,000 to 600,000 clones, around three quarters seen once.

This clonotype originated in a woman in her forties in good health. Some clones in this sample may be carry-over from other donors' samples. The rearrangement uses TRBV30 and TRBJ2-7; no firm D call. Sequencing used PBMCs. CDR3 in DNA: TGTGCCTGGAGTGTACGAACAGAAAGTAGCGAGCAGTACTTC. As protein: CAWSVRTESSEQYF. The variable domain in full, with the rest retrieved from reference TRBV30 and TRBJ2-7, is SQTIHQWPATLVQPVGSPLSLECTVEGTSNPNLYWYRQAAGRGLQLLFYSVGIGQISSEVPQNLSASRPQDRQFILSSKKLLLSDSGFYLCAWSVRTESSEQYFGPGTRLTVT.